These 14 T cell receptor beta chains share one sample of origin, sequenced in a study of cytomegalovirus exposure and HLA in healthy donors. Data came from immunoSEQ multiplex PCR; TCRdb stores just in-frame clones and leaves some out. The sample lists about 130,000 clones, around 93% occurring once. Sequencing input: PBMCs. The origin of the receptors is a man aged 18 to 30 in good health and CMV-seropositive.

The genes are TRBV6-1 and TRBJ2-2; 10 positions agree with TRBD2. J was trimmed by 5 bases and V by 1 base; bases with no gene match: 7. Germline-derived CDR1 and CDR2 are MNHNS and SASEGT. This CDR3 contains 17 residues. CDR3 in DNA: TGTGCCAGCAGTGAAGACCAGGGACTAGCGATGACCGGGGAGCTGTTTTTT. Translation gives CASSEDQGLAMTGELFF.

The J gene is TRBJ2-1, the V gene TRBV19; TRBD1 aligns across 9 bases. The length of the CDR3 is 13 residues. Losses at the gene ends were 3 bases for V and 6 bases for J; bases not matched to a gene: 0. The germline V gene has CDR1 LNHDA and CDR2 SQIVND (reference sequence). The CDR3 region is CASSMDRGNEQFF. Written as DNA, the CDR3 is TGTGCCAGTAGTATGGACAGGGGCAATGAGCAGTTCTTC.

This CDR3 reads CASSDSYTDTQYF. The CDR3 DNA reads as TGTGCCAGCAGTGACAGTTACACAGATACGCAGTATTTT. The rearrangement joins TRBV28 to TRBJ2-3; TRBD1 is a possible D gene (5 bases). This CDR3 contains 13 residues. Trimming shortened V by 5 bases and J by 2 bases, and 8 bases separated the two germline ends. The germline V gene encodes CDR1 MDHEN and CDR2 SYDVKM.

The V call is TRBV27, the J call TRBJ1-5; weak D call: TRBD1 (6 bases). V lost 3 bases and J 7 bases, leaving 13 bases between the germline ends. CDR1 is MNHEY, CDR2 SMNVEV, per germline (reference sequence). CDR3 length: 14 residues. CDR3 amino acids: CASSLVQGLQPQHF. CDR3 nucleotides: TGTGCCAGCAGTTTGGTACAGGGACTACAGCCCCAGCATTTT.

This chain joins TRBV4-1 and TRBJ2-5, with a tentative D call TRBD2 (5 bases). The CDR3 contains 16 residues. CDR1 MGHRA and CDR2 YSYEKL come from the germline V gene. Trimming shortened V by 3 bases and J by 4 bases, and 18 bases separated the two germline ends. The CDR3 spells CASSHYPGGSPETQYF. The CDR3 bases are TGCGCCAGCAGCCATTACCCCGGAGGCTCTCCAGAGACCCAGTACTTC.

The J gene is TRBJ1-5, the V gene TRBV29-1; D possibly corresponds to TRBD1 (6 bases). CDR1 SQVTM and CDR2 ANQGSEA come from the germline V gene. V gave up 4 bases and J gave up 4 bases, with 11 bases separating them. This CDR3 contains 13 residues. The CDR3 protein is CSVVAGANQPQHF. Here the CDR3 DNA reads TGCAGCGTTGTAGCGGGGGCGAATCAGCCCCAGCATTTT.

The genes are TRBV2 and TRBJ2-7; D might be TRBD1 (5 bases). The CDR3 has 14 amino acids. In germline, CDR1 is SNHLY, CDR2 FYNNEI. V was shortened by 4 bases and J by 2 bases, with 12 bases between the two germline ends. CDR3 nucleotide sequence: TGTGCCAGCAGTGCTGGGGCAGGGACCTACGAGCAGTACTTC. Translating gives CASSAGAGTYEQYF.

The genes are TRBV7-9 and TRBJ1-1, with TRBD1 identical over 8 bases. The germline gives CDR1 SEHNR, CDR2 FQNEAQ (reference sequence). The CDR3 is 16 residues long. The trim removed 6 bases at V and 1 base at J, leaving 10 bases unmatched. CDR3 in amino acids: CASRPDRGGKNTEAFF. For the CDR3, the DNA is TGTGCCAGCAGACCCGACAGGGGAGGAAAGAACACTGAAGCTTTCTTT.

V usage is TRBV5-8 and J usage is TRBJ2-1; 8 positions agree with TRBD1. This CDR3 is 15 amino acids long. The germline V gene has CDR1 SGHTS and CDR2 YDEGEE. The V segment lost 4 bases and the J segment 4 bases; nucleotides outside the gene matches: 7. The CDR3 DNA reads as TGTGCCAGCAGCATTGACAGGGGCCCTTACAATGAGCAGTTCTTC. It specifies CASSIDRGPYNEQFF.

The chain has TRBV29-1 and TRBJ2-7; 7 positions match TRBD2. V lost 5 bases, J lost 4 bases, and 5 bases stayed unmatched. The germline V gene encodes CDR1 SQVTM and CDR2 ANQGSEA. The CDR3 is made up of 12 amino acids. Here the CDR3 DNA reads TGCAGCGTTCAGGGCGGGAGATACGAGCAGTACTTC. Amino acid sequence: CSVQGGRYEQYF.

This chain links TRBV5-1 with TRBJ2-7; tentatively, D is TRBD1 (5 bases). The V gene lost 1 base and the J gene lost 2 bases, with 10 bases spanning the gap. CDR1 and CDR2 (germline): SGHRS, YFSETQ. The CDR3 covers 14 residues. CDR3 sequence (DNA): TGCGCCAGCAGCTTGATGGGGCAAACCTACGAGCAGTACTTC. It yields the protein CASSLMGQTYEQYF.

CDR3 in DNA: TGTGCCAGCAGCTTGGGCTATCTACAAGAGACCCAGTACTTC. This gives the protein CASSLGYLQETQYF. The chain joins TRBV7-2 to TRBJ2-5; D remains ambiguous. The CDR3 sequence is 14 residues long. V lost 3 bases to trimming and J lost 2 bases, with 10 bases between them. Germline CDR1 reads SGHTA; CDR2 reads FQGNSA.

V and J are TRBV6-4 and TRBJ2-5; D possibly corresponds to TRBD2 (6 bases). CDR1 is MRHNA and CDR2 is SNTAGT in the germline V gene. The CDR3 covers 15 residues. V was clipped by 0 bases and J by 4 bases, with 12 bases between them. CDR3 amino acids: CASSDSGREAETQYF. CDR3 nucleotide sequence: TGTGCCAGCAGTGACTCGGGCAGGGAGGCAGAGACCCAGTACTTC.

This chain uses TRBV15 with TRBJ2-7, with D unclear. Looked up from germline, CDR1 is LNHNV and CDR2 is YYDKDF (reference sequence). V was cut by 7 bases and J by 6 bases, with 16 bases left in between. This CDR3 spans 13 amino acids. The CDR3 spells CATTDDTLGEQYF. DNA for the CDR3: TGTGCCACCACCGACGACACCTTGGGCGAGCAGTACTTC.